The 4 T cell receptor beta chains reported below all come from one sample, sequenced in a study of T cell repertoires in cytomegalovirus infection. TCRdb recomputed calls from the reads with MiXCR, one row per CDR3 protein. This repertoire shows some 700,000 distinct CDR3 sequences, about 30% found once; its top ten account for 18%. Their recognized antigens are unknown. This specimen consisted of cultured PBMCs, obtained from culture after CMV antigen stimulation. These receptors were collected from a human donor in good health (CMV status not recorded). Some clones in this sample may be carry-over from other donors' samples.

This clonotype was detected only once. Germline and junction disagree at one end, which may indicate a read error. The chain combines TRBV6-6 with TRBJ2-1; TRBD2 might be the D (5 bases). This CDR3 contains 15 residues. The V gene's germline CDR1 is MNHNY and CDR2 SVGAGI (reference sequence). The CDR3 sequence: CASSPSPGFHNGQFF. CDR3 in DNA: TGTGCCAGCAGCCCCTCCCCGGGATTCCACAATGGGCAGTTCTTC.

The chain joins TRBV18 to TRBJ2-7, with TRBD1 identical over 11 bases. CDR1 KGHSH and CDR2 LQKENI come from the germline V gene. Trimming took 3 bases from V and 5 from J; bases not matched to a gene: 9. This CDR3 contains 16 residues. The CDR3 bases are TGTGCCAGCTCACCTTCCTTGGGACAGGGGGATGACGAGCAGTACTTC. Protein product: CASSPSLGQGDDEQYF.

This chain uses TRBV7-2 with TRBJ2-1; D not certain. CDR1 is SGHTA and CDR2 is FQGNSA in the germline V gene. The CDR3 spans 12 residues. V lost 5 bases to trimming and J lost 9 bases, with 11 bases between them. This chain's CDR3 is CASSPPDAEQFF. The CDR3 nucleotides are TGTGCCAGCAGCCCACCGGACGCTGAGCAGTTCTTC.

This chain joins TRBV4-3 and TRBJ1-2, with D possibly TRBD1 on 6 matching bases. Between the trimmed V and J ends, which lost 0 bases and 4 bases, there was a span of 12 bases. Germline V gives CDR1 LGHNA, CDR2 YSLEER. The CDR3 has 15 amino acids. The CDR3 bases are TGCGCCAGCAGCCAAGAGTCGACAGGCGCCTATGGCTACACCTTC. This sequence encodes CASSQESTGAYGYTF.